A selection of T cell receptor beta chains follows, all from one sample in a study of TIL therapy for anti-PD-1-resistant metastatic lung cancer. Assay used: immunoSEQ multiplex PCR; TCRdb lists only in-frame clones, some missing. The data hold more than 20,000 clones, with more than 65% observed a single time. The starting material was blood, obtained at baseline. The receptors derive from a person aged 25 to 79 with non-small cell lung cancer. Both conserved end residues are part of each CDR3. D genes are given only for firm matches. A row's size may be missing; if present it is once, few, many or a size class.

j_call d_call clone_size v_call cdr3_aa cdr3_nt
TRBJ2-6 . . TRBV5-6 CASSLGLTGANVLTF TGTGCCAGCAGCCTGGGACTCACTGGGGCCAACGTCCTGACTTTC
TRBJ2-7 TRBD2 . TRBV7-8 CASSLKGLAGLTEQYF TGTGCCAGCAGCCTCAAGGGGCTAGCGGGATTAACCGAGCAGTACTTC
TRBJ2-7 TRBD2 . TRBV7-9 CASSFGLAGDGEQYF TGTGCCAGCAGCTTCGGACTAGCGGGAGATGGCGAGCAGTACTTC
TRBJ2-5 . few TRBV18 CASSPSGQETQYF TGTGCCAGCTCACCGTCTGGGCAAGAGACCCAGTACTTC
TRBJ1-5 . . TRBV27 CASSSTGFGQPQHF TGTGCCAGCAGTTCGACAGGCTTCGGACAGCCCCAGCATTTT
TRBJ1-3 TRBD1 medium-sized TRBV7-9 CASSLDQGAGNTIYF TGTGCCAGCAGCTTGGATCAGGGGGCTGGAAACACCATATATTTT
TRBJ1-2 TRBD1 . TRBV27 CASSQRQDRVGDYGYTF TGTGCCAGCAGCCAAAGACAGGACAGGGTAGGGGACTATGGCTACACCTTC
TRBJ2-2 TRBD2 few TRBV7-9 CASSLRTSVNTGELFF TGTGCCAGCAGCTTAAGGACTAGCGTGAACACCGGGGAGCTGTTTTTT
TRBJ2-1 . . TRBV9 CASSVELTRVNEQFF TGTGCCAGCAGCGTAGAGTTGACTAGGGTGAATGAGCAGTTCTTC
TRBJ2-3 TRBD2 . TRBV5-1 CASSPPGTSGPTDTQYF TGCGCCAGCAGCCCGCCCGGGACTAGCGGACCCACAGATACGCAGTATTTT
TRBJ1-3 . few TRBV24-1 CATSEPTVPTGNTIYF TGTGCCACCAGTGAGCCCACAGTCCCAACTGGAAACACCATATATTTT
TRBJ1-2 . . TRBV7-9 CASSLDVYGYTF TGTGCCAGCAGCTTAGATGTCTATGGCTACACCTTC
TRBJ2-1 . . TRBV7-9 CASSQPRTRGNSYNEQFF TGTGCCAGCAGCCAGCCCCGCACCCGGGGGAACTCCTACAATGAGCAGTTCTTC
TRBJ2-1 TRBD2 . TRBV7-9 CASNRDYHNEQFF TGTGCCAGCAACCGGGACTACCACAATGAGCAGTTCTTC
TRBJ2-5 . . TRBV28 CASSFSGTETQYF TGTGCCAGCAGTTTTAGTGGGACGGAGACCCAGTACTTC
TRBJ1-1 . . TRBV12-3/TRBV12-4 CASILGPWTEAFF TGTGCCAGCATCCTGGGCCCGTGGACTGAAGCTTTCTTT
TRBJ2-5 TRBD2 . TRBV6-5 CASRFSGSSGETQYF TGTGCCAGCAGGTTTAGCGGGAGCTCGGGGGAGACCCAGTACTTC
TRBJ2-7 . once TRBV10-3 CAISESTAFDEQYF TGTGCCATCAGTGAGTCGACGGCGTTCGACGAGCAGTACTTC
TRBJ1-2 TRBD1 . TRBV5-1 CASSQRQGNNYGYTF TGCGCCAGCAGCCAAAGACAGGGGAACAACTATGGCTACACCTTC
TRBJ1-1 TRBD1 few TRBV5-5 CASSSDRGTEAFF TGTGCCAGCAGCTCGGACAGGGGTACTGAAGCTTTCTTT
TRBJ1-1 TRBD1 . TRBV9 CASSADLQGGTEAFF TGTGCCAGCAGCGCGGATCTGCAGGGGGGCACTGAAGCTTTCTTT
TRBJ1-1 . . TRBV5-5 CASSLAGRGNTEAFF TGTGCCAGCAGCTTGGCCGGTAGGGGGAACACTGAAGCTTTCTTT
TRBJ2-1 . . TRBV11-3 CASSLDAGIYNEQFF TGTGCCAGCAGCTTAGACGCAGGGATATACAATGAGCAGTTCTTC
TRBJ1-1 . . TRBV2 CASSSELSQAFF TGTGCCAGCAGTTCGGAATTGTCCCAAGCTTTCTTT
TRBJ1-1 . . TRBV3-1/TRBV3-2 CASSPRTDYTEAFF TGTGCCAGCAGCCCGAGAACGGATTACACTGAAGCTTTCTTT
TRBJ1-4 . . TRBV14 CASSQEARNTEKLFF TGTGCCAGCAGCCAAGAGGCCAGAAATACTGAAAAACTGTTTTTT